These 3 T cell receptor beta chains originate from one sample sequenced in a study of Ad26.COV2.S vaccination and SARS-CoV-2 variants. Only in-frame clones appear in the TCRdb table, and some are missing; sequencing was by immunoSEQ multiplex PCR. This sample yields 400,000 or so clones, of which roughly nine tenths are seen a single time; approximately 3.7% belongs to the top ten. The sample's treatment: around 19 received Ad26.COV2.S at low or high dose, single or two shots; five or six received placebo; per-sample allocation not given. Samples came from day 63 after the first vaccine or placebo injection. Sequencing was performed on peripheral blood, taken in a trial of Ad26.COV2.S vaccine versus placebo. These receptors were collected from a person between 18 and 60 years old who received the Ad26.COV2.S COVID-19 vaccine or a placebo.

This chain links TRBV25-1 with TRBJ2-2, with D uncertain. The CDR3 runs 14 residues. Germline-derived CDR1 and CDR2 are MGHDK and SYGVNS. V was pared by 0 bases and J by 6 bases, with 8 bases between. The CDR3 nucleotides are TGTGCCAGCAGTGAATATAAGGAACCCGGGGAGCTGTTTTTT. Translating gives CASSEYKEPGELFF. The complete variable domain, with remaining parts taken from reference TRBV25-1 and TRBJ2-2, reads EADIYQTPRYLVIGTGKKITLECSQTMGHDKMYWYQQDPGMELHLIHYSYGVNSTEKGDLSSESTVSRIRTEHFPLTLESARPSHTSQYLCASSEYKEPGELFFGEGSRLTVL.

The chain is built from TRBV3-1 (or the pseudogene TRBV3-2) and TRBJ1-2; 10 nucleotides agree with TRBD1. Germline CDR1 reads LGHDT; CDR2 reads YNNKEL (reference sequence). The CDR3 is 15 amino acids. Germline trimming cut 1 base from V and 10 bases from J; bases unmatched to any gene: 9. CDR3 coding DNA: TGTGCCAGCAGCCAAGGTGGGGGGACAGGGGACTTCTACACCTTC. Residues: CASSQGGGTGDFYTF.

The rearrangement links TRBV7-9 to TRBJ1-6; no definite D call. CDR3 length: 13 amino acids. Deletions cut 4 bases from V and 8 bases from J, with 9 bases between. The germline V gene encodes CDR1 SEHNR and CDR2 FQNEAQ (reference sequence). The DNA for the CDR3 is TGTGCCAGCAGCTCAGTAGAGGATTCACCCCTCCACTTT. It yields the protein CASSSVEDSPLHF.